This T cell receptor (beta chain) emerged from a study of memory CD4+ T cells and cytomegalovirus serostatus. Study as a whole: Healthy Belgian adult donors included 9 or 10 CMV-positive and some 24 CMV-negative people. Study-wide points: Each of approximately 63 CMV-associated TCRbeta sequences occurred in one to five individuals.

CDR3 length equals 13 residues. Trimming left V 8 bases short and J 0 bases short, with 7 bases between. Per germline, CDR1 SEHNR and CDR2 FQNEAQ (reference sequence). The sort gate was single viable CD3+CD4+CD8-CD45RO+ cells for memory CD4+ T cells. Serum IgG to CMV pp150, pp28, p38 and p52 defined serostatus. In the original processing: After removing out-of-frame reads, around 2,000,000 distinct TCRbeta sequences remained. Clones were read by immunoSEQ multiplex PCR, and TCRdb kept only the in-frame ones, dropping some. That table supplies the V and J calls and clone size; D and trimming were determined from the DNA. The table shows under 65,000 clones, with around 78% occurring only once. Points on this clone: The antigen remains undetermined.

The source material was memory CD4+ T cells from blood. This rearrangement joins TRBV7-9 to TRBJ1-4; no clear D. The sequence was obtained from an adult in good health and CMV-seronegative. CDR3 sequence reads: CASCLSTNEKLFF. The CDR3, as DNA: TGTGCCAGCTGTCTCTCAACTAATGAAAAACTGTTTTTT. Combining the CDR3 with reference TRBV7-9 and TRBJ1-4 gives the whole variable domain DTGVSQNPRHKITKRGQNVTFRCDPISEHNRLYWYRQTLGQGPEFLTYFQNEAQLEKSRLLSDRFSAERPKGSFSTLEIQRTEQGDSAMYLCASCLSTNEKLFFGSGTQLSVL.